The T cell receptor (beta chain) under discussion was sequenced for a study of monozygotic twins with inflammatory bowel disease. With the 5' RACE reads reprocessed, TCRdb shows one record per CDR3 protein and no DNA. The sample holds roughly 170,000 distinct CDR3 sequences. This CDR3 has 13 residues. Germline V gene sequence: CDR1 SQVTM, CDR2 ANQGSEA. The chain joins TRBV29-1 to TRBJ1-5; as DNA is missing, the TRBD1 call by TCRdb cannot be tested. This clonotype originated in a human donor with ulcerative colitis or Crohn's disease, or a healthy co-twin of an affected twin (not recorded which). The specimen sequenced was blood. CDR3 loop: CSVLDRYNQPQHF.